A single T cell receptor beta chain is shown here with its context. Its specificity is unknown. The CDR3 end is not reached by the read, which stops 3 residues before it; the germline J gene fills it in. Method: immunoSEQ multiplex PCR; TCRdb's copy keeps in-frame clones and lacks some. The specimen's table records tens of thousands of clones. This entry belongs to a study of T cells in women clearing cervical HPV infection. Study-wide findings and caveats: Cases and controls were distinguished at AUC 0.83 by richness and V genes.

The germline CDR1 and CDR2 sequences are SQVTM and ANQGSEA. The CDR3 sequence is 13 residues long. V shed 1 base and J 7 bases; nucleotides not matched to a gene: 1. The receptor was derived from a woman between 18 and 70 years old with a cervical HPV16 infection that either progressed to CIN3+ or cleared (not recorded which). This sequence joins TRBV29-1 and TRBJ2-1; TRBD2 matches 10 bases. Sequencing was carried out using blood buffy coat. Incomplete CDR3 DNA: TGCAGCGTTGAAGCTAGCGGGAGTAATGAG. It is translated as CSVEASGSNE. From start to end, the CDR3 is CSVEASGSNEQFF.